The 31 T cell receptor beta chains below come from one sample, sequenced in a study of blood T cell repertoires in COVID-19. The table came from immunoSEQ multiplex PCR; TCRdb's copy has only in-frame clones and leaves some out. The profile covers approximately 130,000 clones, with 84% appearing a single time and around 13% taken by the ten largest. The sample taken for sequencing was peripheral blood. All receptors come from a human donor in a cohort sampled during active COVID-19.

For this clone: Other nucleotide sequences in the sample specify the same CDR3. The rearrangement links TRBV18 to TRBJ1-1; TRBD1 is a possible D gene (6 bases). Germline V gene data show CDR1 as KGHSH and CDR2 as LQKENI. The CDR3 totals 15 residues. The V and J ends lost 6 bases and 1 base respectively, with 15 bases between them. CDR3 coding DNA: TGTGCCAGCTCCCCGGTAGGACAGAAGAACACTGAAGCTTTCTTT. Translated: CASSPVGQKNTEAFF.

The chain uses TRBV5-3 and TRBJ1-6; a possible D gene is TRBD1 (5 bases). TRBV5-3 has ORF status, its function being uncertain. The CDR3 contains 17 residues. Trimming pared 5 bases from V and 0 bases from J, leaving 15 bases between. This chain's CDR3 is CARSSLQESSYNSPLHF. The CDR3, as DNA: TGTGCCAGAAGTTCACTACAGGAGAGCTCCTATAATTCACCCCTCCACTTT.

The genes are TRBV4-2 and TRBJ2-1; 11 bases are a match to TRBD2. The CDR3 contains 21 residues. V shed 4 bases and J 2 bases; nucleotides not matched to a gene: 19. The germline CDR1 and CDR2 sequences are LGHNA and YNFKEQ. Here the CDR3 reads CASSPEGGGLAGGRTYNEQFF. CDR3 nucleotide sequence: TGTGCCAGCAGCCCCGAGGGGGGTGGTCTAGCGGGGGGCCGAACCTACAATGAGCAGTTCTTC.

CDR3 coding DNA: TGTGCCATCAGTGAGGGGAGCTCCTACGAGCAGTACTTC. Its protein is CAISEGSSYEQYF. This chain links TRBV10-3 with TRBJ2-7; tentatively, D is TRBD2 (5 bases). Germline CDR1 ENHRY, CDR2 SYGVKD. CDR3 length: 13 residues. V lost 2 bases and J lost 0, with 5 bases in between.

This sequence joins TRBV6-5 and TRBJ1-2; D remains unclear. The CDR3 loop spans 14 amino acids. The V gene's germline CDR1 is MNHEY and CDR2 SVGAGI. The ends were cut back, 0 bases at V and 3 bases at J, with 8 bases in the middle. CDR3 residues: CASSYSNRDYGYTF. The CDR3 region has the DNA TGTGCCAGCAGTTACTCGAACCGGGACTATGGCTACACCTTC.

The count of this clone is one. The chain carries TRBV5-1 and TRBJ2-1; 9 bases map to TRBD1. CDR1 and CDR2 from the germline V gene are SGHRS and YFSETQ. V lost 4 bases, J lost 2 bases, and 4 bases stayed unmatched. The CDR3 extends over 15 amino acids. The CDR3 bases are TGCGCCAGCAGCCCCACAGGGGGCGCCTACAATGAGCAGTTCTTC. As protein: CASSPTGGAYNEQFF. Combining the CDR3 with reference TRBV5-1 and TRBJ2-1 gives the whole variable domain KAGVTQTPRYLIKTRGQQVTLSCSPISGHRSVSWYQQTPGQGLQFLFEYFSETQRNKGNFPGRFSGRQFSNSRSEMNVSTLELGDSALYLCASSPTGGAYNEQFFGPGTRLTVL.

This sequence joins TRBV30 and TRBJ1-1, with 9 nucleotides matching TRBD1. Germline CDR1 and CDR2: GTSNPN and SVGIG (reference sequence). Unmatched junction bases numbered 9, after V lost 1 base and J lost 0 bases. CDR3 length equals 17 residues. This CDR3 reads CAWSDTGTGLVNTEAFF. DNA of the CDR3: TGTGCCTGGAGTGATACCGGGACAGGGTTGGTGAACACTGAAGCTTTCTTT.

The chain recombines TRBV7-3 with TRBJ2-1; TRBD2 matches 7 bases. Germline CDR1 reads SGHTA; CDR2 reads FQGTGA. The CDR3 has 14 amino acids. Trimming cost V 4 bases and J 9 bases; bases outside gene matches: 9. In nucleotides, the CDR3 is TGTGCCAGCAGCTCCTTGACTAGCTCTGGTGAGCAGTTCTTC. It codes for CASSSLTSSGEQFF.

This sequence joins TRBV20-1 and TRBJ1-2; the D is unclear. Trimming removed 3 bases at V and 5 bases at J, with 10 bases between. The CDR3 covers 12 residues. The germline V gene encodes CDR1 DFQATT and CDR2 SNEGSKA (reference sequence). The CDR3 spells CSASTQSYGYTF. The DNA of the CDR3 is TGCAGTGCTAGTACCCAGTCATATGGCTACACCTTC.

The chain combines TRBV15 with TRBJ1-1; 7 bases align to TRBD1. V lost 5 bases and J lost 1; bases outside the gene matches: 4. This CDR3 contains 14 residues. CDR1 is LNHNV, CDR2 YYDKDF, per germline (reference sequence). The CDR3 region has the DNA TGTGCCACCAGCCAGGGACAGTCGAACACTGAAGCTTTCTTT. Encoded protein: CATSQGQSNTEAFF.

The gene calls are TRBV29-1 and TRBJ2-5; D is ambiguous. The V and J ends lost 6 bases and 2 bases respectively, with 4 bases between them. CDR1 SQVTM and CDR2 ANQGSEA come from the germline V gene. The CDR3 runs 10 residues. Written as DNA, the CDR3 is TGCAGCGTGGCACAAGAGACCCAGTACTTC. As protein: CSVAQETQYF.

This sequence joins TRBV2 and TRBJ2-5; weak D call: TRBD2 (5 bases). CDR3 size: 12 residues. V was shortened by 6 bases and J by 5 bases, with 10 bases between the two germline ends. Per germline, CDR1 SNHLY and CDR2 FYNNEI. CDR3 nucleotide sequence: TGTGCCAGCAGAACGGGGATCGAGACCCAGTACTTC. Residues: CASRTGIETQYF.

The chain has TRBV7-8 and TRBJ2-7, with 7 bases lining up with TRBD1. V was clipped by 5 bases and J by 1 base; unmatched bases: 8. The CDR3 is made up of 15 amino acids. CDR1 is SGHVS and CDR2 is FQNEAQ in the germline V gene. Written as DNA, the CDR3 is TGTGCCAGCAGCCCCCCACGACAGGGTTCCTACGAGCAGTACTTC. Translation: CASSPPRQGSYEQYF.

The genes are TRBV3-1 (or the pseudogene TRBV3-2) and TRBJ2-5, with TRBD1 matching 9 bases. The CDR3 contains 17 residues. CDR1 and CDR2 from the germline V gene are LGHDT and YNNKEL (reference sequence). Trimming cost V 1 base and J 4 bases; bases outside gene matches: 10. The CDR3 sequence: CASSQGTPDRGLETQYF. The CDR3 DNA reads as TGTGCCAGCAGCCAAGGGACCCCGGACAGGGGTTTAGAGACCCAGTACTTC.

The chain employs TRBV9 and TRBJ1-1; D is unresolved. This CDR3 has 11 residues. V was trimmed by 10 bases and J by 1 base, leaving 8 bases between them. Germline loops: CDR1 SGDLS, CDR2 YYNGEE. The CDR3 protein is CAVRGNTEAFF. Here the CDR3 DNA reads TGTGCCGTGCGAGGGAACACTGAAGCTTTCTTT.

The V call is TRBV4-2, the J call TRBJ2-3, with TRBD2 matching 13 bases. Germline V gives CDR1 LGHNA, CDR2 YNFKEQ. The CDR3 has 17 residues. After removal of 1 base from V and 4 bases from J, the junction contained 5 bases not matched to a gene. CDR3 sequence reads: CASSQARLAGGSDTQYF. In DNA, the CDR3 is TGTGCCAGCAGCCAAGCTAGACTAGCGGGGGGCTCAGATACGCAGTATTTT.

This CDR3 reads CASSVGNRGDYGYTF. Here the CDR3 DNA reads TGTGCCAGCAGCGTAGGGAACAGGGGAGACTATGGCTACACCTTC. V and J are TRBV9 and TRBJ1-2, with TRBD1 matching 7 bases. Germline CDR1 SGDLS, CDR2 YYNGEE. This CDR3 contains 15 residues. Unmatched junction bases numbered 5, after V lost 0 bases and J lost 3 bases.

The CDR3 nucleotides read TGTGCCAGCAGCTTTTCGGAGAACTATGGCTACACCTTC. It codes for CASSFSENYGYTF. The chain is built from TRBV5-8 and TRBJ1-2; D not resolved. V lost 2 bases to trimming and J lost 2 bases, with 7 bases between them. This CDR3 is built from 13 residues. The germline gives CDR1 SGHTS, CDR2 YDEGEE.

The chain combines TRBV19 with TRBJ2-1; 12 nucleotides line up with TRBD2. This CDR3 has 15 residues. Germline V lookup: CDR1 LNHDA, CDR2 SQIVND (reference sequence). Trimming took 2 bases from V and 9 from J; bases not matched to a gene: 5. CDR3 protein: CASSILAGGPGEQFF. The CDR3 bases are TGTGCCAGTAGTATACTAGCGGGGGGGCCCGGTGAGCAGTTCTTC.

The gene calls are TRBV7-3 and TRBJ2-1, with D maybe TRBD1 (6 bases). Germline V lookup: CDR1 SGHTA, CDR2 FQGTGA. V dropped 1 base and J dropped 4 bases, with 14 bases sitting between them. This CDR3 region has 16 residues. The CDR3 coding sequence is TGTGCCAGCAGCTTAAATGGGGGCGCAAGGTACAATGAGCAGTTCTTC. Amino acids: CASSLNGGARYNEQFF.

This chain connects TRBV7-9 to TRBJ2-1; a possible D gene is TRBD1 (6 bases). The ends were cut back, 5 bases at V and 3 bases at J, with 14 bases in the middle. This CDR3 comprises 15 residues. Germline V gene data show CDR1 as SEHNR and CDR2 as FQNEAQ (reference sequence). The chain's CDR3 is CASSRRTARYNEQFF. The CDR3 DNA reads as TGTGCCAGCAGCCGTAGGACAGCCCGCTACAATGAGCAGTTCTTC.

This clone has a single count. V gene TRBV19 combines with J gene TRBJ1-5, with D uncertain. This CDR3 spans 14 amino acids. V lost 2 bases, J lost 7 bases, and 12 bases lay in between. CDR1 and CDR2 (germline): LNHDA, SQIVND (reference sequence). The CDR3 protein is CASSISRLGQPQHF. The CDR3 bases are TGTGCCAGTAGTATATCGCGCCTGGGCCAGCCCCAGCATTTT.

The chain employs TRBV7-2 and TRBJ2-5; no firm D call. Trimming shortened V by 6 bases and J by 3 bases, and 8 bases separated the two germline ends. This CDR3 spans 12 amino acids. The germline V gene has CDR1 SGHTA and CDR2 FQGNSA. DNA for the CDR3: TGTGCCAGCAGTTACAATAAAGAGACCCAGTACTTC. Its protein is CASSYNKETQYF.

V is TRBV18 and J is TRBJ2-5; perhaps TRBD2 as D (5 bases). This CDR3 has 14 amino acids. From germline, CDR1 is KGHSH and CDR2 LQKENI. V lost 3 bases and J lost 7, with 15 bases in between. The CDR3 sequence is CASSPRRSEGTQYF. As DNA, the CDR3 is TGTGCCAGCTCACCCAGGCGTTCCGAGGGGACCCAGTACTTC.

The CDR3 sequence: CASSYSGGVNEQFF. CDR3 nucleotides: TGTGCCAGCAGTTACTCTGGCGGGGTCAATGAGCAGTTCTTC. The chain is built from TRBV6-5 and TRBJ2-1; possibly TRBD2 for D (6 bases). The germline V and J ends were trimmed by 0 bases and 6 bases, with 9 bases remaining between them. The CDR3 sequence is 14 residues long. Germline V gene sequence: CDR1 MNHEY, CDR2 SVGAGI.

The chain joins TRBV5-6 to TRBJ1-5, with D unclear. Looked up from germline, CDR1 is SGHDT and CDR2 is YYEEEE. V was pared by 2 bases and J by 0 bases, with 9 bases between. The CDR3 totals 15 residues. In DNA form, the CDR3 reads TGTGCCAGCAGCTTTGGAGGGTTTAGCAATCAGCCCCAGCATTTT. It encodes CASSFGGFSNQPQHF.

V and J are TRBV6-2 or TRBV6-3 and TRBJ2-7, with 12 bases that match TRBD2. The CDR3 sequence is 15 residues long. Germline lookup yields CDR1 MNHEY and CDR2 SVGEGT. V lost 5 bases, J lost 4 bases, and 6 bases stayed unmatched. CDR3 DNA: TGTGCCAGCAGTACGCTAGCGGGGGGGCGGTACGAGCAGTACTTC. It translates to CASSTLAGGRYEQYF.

The count of this clone is one. This sequence joins TRBV18 and TRBJ2-1; D may be TRBD2 (6 bases). Germline CDR1 reads KGHSH; CDR2 reads LQKENI. Trimming pared 3 bases from V and 4 bases from J, leaving 19 bases between. The CDR3 is 17 amino acids. The CDR3 nucleotides read TGTGCCAGCTCACCTGAAGCGAGGGCGGGATTGTACAATGAGCAGTTCTTC. This gives the protein CASSPEARAGLYNEQFF.

The chain links TRBV7-9 to TRBJ1-5; 7 bases agree with TRBD1. Trimming took 5 bases from V and 0 from J; bases not matched to a gene: 4. The CDR3 sequence is 15 residues long. Germline lookup yields CDR1 SEHNR and CDR2 FQNEAQ (reference sequence). CDR3 protein: CASSKTGTSNQPQHF. CDR3 sequence (DNA): TGTGCCAGCAGCAAGACAGGGACTAGCAATCAGCCCCAGCATTTT.

V and J are TRBV30 and TRBJ2-5; D ambiguous. CDR1 is GTSNPN and CDR2 is SVGIG in the germline V gene (reference sequence). Trimming shortened V by 2 bases and J by 2 bases, and 9 bases separated the two germline ends. The CDR3 extends over 13 amino acids. The CDR3, as DNA: TGTGCCTGGAGTTTTAGAAAACAAGAGACCCAGTACTTC. Amino acids: CAWSFRKQETQYF.

The gene calls are TRBV19 and TRBJ2-7; D might be TRBD2 (6 bases). Deletions cut 3 bases from V and 0 bases from J, with 12 bases between. Looked up from germline, CDR1 is LNHDA and CDR2 is SQIVND (reference sequence). The CDR3 covers 15 residues. As DNA, the CDR3 is TGTGCCAGTAGTATGAGTGCGGGAAGCTCCTACGAGCAGTACTTC. Translation gives CASSMSAGSSYEQYF.